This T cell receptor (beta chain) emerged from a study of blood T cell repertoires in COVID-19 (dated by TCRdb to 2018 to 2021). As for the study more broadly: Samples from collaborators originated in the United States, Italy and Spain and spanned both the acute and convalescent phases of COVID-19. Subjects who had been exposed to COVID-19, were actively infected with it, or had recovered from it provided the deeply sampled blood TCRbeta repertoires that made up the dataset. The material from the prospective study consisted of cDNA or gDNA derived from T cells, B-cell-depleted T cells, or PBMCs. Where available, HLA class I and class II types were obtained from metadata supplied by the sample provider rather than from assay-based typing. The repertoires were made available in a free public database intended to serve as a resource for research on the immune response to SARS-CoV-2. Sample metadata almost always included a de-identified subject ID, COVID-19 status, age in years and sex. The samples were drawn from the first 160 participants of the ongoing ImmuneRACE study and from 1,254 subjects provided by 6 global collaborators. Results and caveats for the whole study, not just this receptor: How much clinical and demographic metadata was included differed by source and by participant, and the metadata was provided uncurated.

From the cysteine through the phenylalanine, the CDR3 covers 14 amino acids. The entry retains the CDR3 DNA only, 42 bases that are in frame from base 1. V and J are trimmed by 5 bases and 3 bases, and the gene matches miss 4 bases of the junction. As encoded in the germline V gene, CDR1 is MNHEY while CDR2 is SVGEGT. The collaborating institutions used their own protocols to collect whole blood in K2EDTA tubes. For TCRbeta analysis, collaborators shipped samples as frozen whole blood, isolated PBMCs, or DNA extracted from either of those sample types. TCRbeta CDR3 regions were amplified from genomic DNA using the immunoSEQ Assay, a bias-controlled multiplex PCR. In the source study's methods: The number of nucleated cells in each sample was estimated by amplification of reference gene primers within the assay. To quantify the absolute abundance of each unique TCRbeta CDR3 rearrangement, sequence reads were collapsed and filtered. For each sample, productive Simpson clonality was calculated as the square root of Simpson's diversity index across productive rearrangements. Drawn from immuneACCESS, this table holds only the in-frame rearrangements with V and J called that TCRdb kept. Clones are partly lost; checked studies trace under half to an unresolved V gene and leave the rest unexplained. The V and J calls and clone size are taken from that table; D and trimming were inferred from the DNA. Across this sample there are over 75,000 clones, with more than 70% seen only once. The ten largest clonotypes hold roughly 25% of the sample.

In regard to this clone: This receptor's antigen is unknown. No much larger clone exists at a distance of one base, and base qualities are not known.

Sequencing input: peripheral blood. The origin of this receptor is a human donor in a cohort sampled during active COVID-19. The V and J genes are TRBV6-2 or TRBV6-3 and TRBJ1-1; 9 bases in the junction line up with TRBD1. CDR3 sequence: CASSLRTGDTEAFF. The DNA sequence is TGTGCCAGCAGTCTACGGACAGGGGACACTGAAGCTTTCTTT.